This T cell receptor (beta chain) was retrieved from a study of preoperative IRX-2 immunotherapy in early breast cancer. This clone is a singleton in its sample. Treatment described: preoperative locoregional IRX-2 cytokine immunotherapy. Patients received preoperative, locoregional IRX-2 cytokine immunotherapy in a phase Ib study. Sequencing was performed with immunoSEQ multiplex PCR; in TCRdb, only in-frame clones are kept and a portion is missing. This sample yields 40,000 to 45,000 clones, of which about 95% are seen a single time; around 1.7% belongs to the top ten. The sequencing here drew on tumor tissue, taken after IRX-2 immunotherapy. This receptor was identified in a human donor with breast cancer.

For the CDR3, the DNA is TGTGCCAGCAGAGTAGATAGCGGGACCTACAATGAGCAGTTCTTC. This encodes CASRVDSGTYNEQFF. The chain has TRBV6-4 and TRBJ2-1; 8 positions agree with TRBD2. The CDR3 loop spans 15 amino acids. V dropped 6 bases and J dropped 2; count of bases not matched to a gene: 6. The germline gives CDR1 MRHNA, CDR2 SNTAGT.